The entry below gives a single T cell receptor beta chain sequence along with its context. Its cognate antigen is unknown. The data were obtained in a study of cytomegalovirus exposure and HLA in healthy donors. Trimming shortened V by 4 bases and J by 4 bases, and 16 bases separated the two germline ends. The CDR3 has 15 residues. Germline V gene sequence: CDR1 SEHNR, CDR2 FQNEAQ (reference sequence). Profiled with immunoSEQ multiplex PCR; TCRdb holds only in-frame clones, not every one. The table has around 350,000 clones, about nine tenths seen once; the top ten hold approximately 0.86%. Study results and limitations: Reported results showed that the classifier diagnosed cytomegalovirus status with high specificity and sensitivity.

The sample comprised PBMCs. The sequence derives from a woman aged 18-30 years in good health and CMV-seronegative. The J gene is TRBJ2-5, the V gene TRBV7-9; perhaps TRBD2 as D (5 bases). DNA of the CDR3: TGTGCCAGCAGCTCTCCGGGGTCCGTTGGAGAGACCCAGTACTTC. Its translation is CASSSPGSVGETQYF. The full variable domain, its missing parts supplied by reference TRBV7-9 and TRBJ2-5, is DTGVSQNPRHKITKRGQNVTFRCDPISEHNRLYWYRQTLGQGPEFLTYFQNEAQLEKSRLLSDRFSAERPKGSFSTLEIQRTEQGDSAMYLCASSSPGSVGETQYFGPGTRLLVL.